This T cell receptor beta chain was sequenced for a study of T cells in Graves' hyperthyroidism and ophthalmopathy. Study-level background: Peripheral blood was taken when the disease was first diagnosed, before any treatment began. Notes on the study in general: Before onset, ophthalmopathy was predicted by the model a median 6.5 months earlier.

RNA transcripts provided the source from which TCR beta CDR3 regions were amplified. TCR CDR3 regions were first amplified by RT-PCR with HTBI primers. One entry per CDR3 protein, called by TCRdb with MiXCR from the multiplex PCR reads. The table shows about 300,000 distinct CDR3 sequences, with roughly an eighth occurring only once. This clonotype was seen repeatedly, ten times or more. Its cognate antigen is unknown. Stable Graves' hyperthyroidism meant no ophthalmopathy progression within 18 months. The CDR3 consists of 18 residues. CDR1 is MDHEN and CDR2 is SYDVKM in the germline V gene. J lost 2 bases, V lost 3 bases, and 6 bases had no gene match.

The TCR was taken from a woman between 40 and 50 years old with Graves' hyperthyroidism. Sequenced: blood. J is TRBJ2-3 and V is TRBV28, with TRBD2 matching over 15 bases. The CDR3 is CASSFGLAGGGATDTQYF. CDR3 DNA: TGTGCCAGCAGTTTCGGACTAGCGGGAGGGGGGGCCACAGATACGCAGTATTTT.